The clone carrying this T cell receptor beta chain occurred many times. This entry belongs to a study of response to subunit inactivated influenza vaccine. The CDR3 loop spans 13 amino acids. Germline V gene data show CDR1 as MGHDK and CDR2 as SYGVNS. The V and J ends lost 3 bases and 7 bases respectively, with 10 bases between them. TCRdb passed the RT-PCR reads through MiXCR, listing each CDR3 protein once. The sample shows around 480,000 distinct CDR3 sequences, roughly 11% of them seen only once. The sequence came from a man aged 45-60 years who received an inactivated influenza vaccine. This chain links TRBV25-1 with TRBJ2-4, with D unresolved. The sample consisted of PBMCs from blood, taken more than 35 days after vaccination. DNA of the CDR3: TGTGCCAGCAGTGAGAACAGCTACAACATTCAGTACTTC. Translation: CASSENSYNIQYF.